What follows are 12 T cell receptor beta chains derived from one specimen sequenced in a study of cytomegalovirus exposure and HLA in healthy donors. Primers included in the PCR were 60 Vbeta and 13 Jbeta primers. Repertoires were generated with immunoSEQ multiplex PCR, while TCRdb's copy carries only in-frame clones and drops some. The data show 130,000 or so clones, 75% to 80% seen once. The sequencing sample was made of PBMCs. These receptors came from a female donor in good health and CMV-seronegative.

The V call is TRBV6-5, the J call TRBJ2-1; 9 positions agree with TRBD1. The length of the CDR3 is 13 residues. CDR1 is MNHEY and CDR2 is SVGAGI in the germline V gene. The junction had 8 bases not matched to a gene; V was cut back by 5 bases and J by 12 bases. CDR3: CASSQTGGSGQFF. DNA for the CDR3: TGTGCCAGCAGTCAGACAGGGGGAAGTGGGCAGTTCTTC.

V and J are TRBV27 and TRBJ1-1; 10 bases line up with TRBD1. The CDR3 contains 17 residues. Looked up from germline, CDR1 is MNHEY and CDR2 is SMNVEV (reference sequence). Losses at the gene ends were 8 bases for V and 1 base for J; bases not matched to a gene: 13. CDR3 nucleotides: TGTGCCAGCCTCCCAAGGGCCGGACAGGGGGAGAACACTGAAGCTTTCTTT. Translated, it gives CASLPRAGQGENTEAFF.

V gene TRBV21-1 combines with J gene TRBJ1-2; no DNA check was done on the table's D call, TRBD1. TRBV21-1 is described as a pseudogene. The CDR3 runs 21 residues. CDR3: CASSARFDRGTLMGPNYGYTF. DNA for the CDR3: TGTGCCAGCAGCGCCAGATTTGACAGGGGAACCTTAATGGGTCCTAACTATGGCTACACCTTC.

V and J are TRBV7-3 and TRBJ2-1; 7 nucleotides line up with TRBD1. Germline assignment: CDR1 SGHTA and CDR2 FQGTGA. This CDR3 spans 14 amino acids. J gave up 7 bases and V 4 bases, and 7 bases lay outside the gene matches. CDR3 region: CASSWTTGTNEQFF. For the CDR3, the DNA is TGTGCCAGCAGCTGGACGACAGGGACGAATGAGCAGTTCTTC.

The CDR3 region is CASKVNRGTEAFF. CDR3 bases: TGTGCCAGCAAGGTTAACAGGGGCACTGAAGCTTTCTTT. The rearrangement uses TRBV2 and TRBJ1-1; 7 bases align to TRBD1. V lost 7 bases to trimming and J lost 4 bases; unmatched junction nucleotides: 6. The germline V gene encodes CDR1 SNHLY and CDR2 FYNNEI. This CDR3 region has 13 residues.

This sequence joins TRBV19 and TRBJ1-1; 7 nucleotides align to TRBD1. The CDR3 consists of 15 residues. Germline loops: CDR1 LNHDA, CDR2 SQIVND (reference sequence). Trimming removed 1 base from V and 2 bases from J; junction bases left unmatched: 4. DNA of the CDR3: TGTGCCAGTAGTATAGGTGACAGGGTTAACACTGAAGCTTTCTTT. It specifies CASSIGDRVNTEAFF.

This rearrangement joins TRBV6-1 to TRBJ1-5, with D maybe TRBD1 (6 bases). The CDR3 is made up of 14 amino acids. In germline, CDR1 is MNHNS, CDR2 SASEGT. The germline V and J ends were trimmed by 8 bases and 4 bases, with 15 bases remaining between them. The CDR3 bases are TGTGCCAGCGGCCCCAGGGGCCCTAATCAGCCCCAGCATTTT. Translating gives CASGPRGPNQPQHF.

CDR3 nucleotides: TGTGCCAGCAGTATGGGACAGGGAAACTACAATGAGCAGTTCTTC. Translated, it gives CASSMGQGNYNEQFF. The chain uses TRBV27 and TRBJ2-1, with 9 bases that match TRBD1. The germline V gene encodes CDR1 MNHEY and CDR2 SMNVEV (reference sequence). The CDR3 contains 15 residues. After removal of 5 bases from V and 3 bases from J, the junction contained 5 bases not matched to a gene.

The chain links TRBV6-5 to TRBJ1-2; D is uncertain. Germline CDR1 reads MNHEY; CDR2 reads SVGAGI. CDR3 size: 13 residues. V lost 3 bases and J lost 2, with 7 bases in between. Here the CDR3 DNA reads TGTGCCAGCAGTTATGGGAGAAACTATGGCTACACCTTC. Translation: CASSYGRNYGYTF.

The chain couples TRBV7-9 to TRBJ1-5; 8 bases fit TRBD1. J lost 4 bases, V lost 5 bases, and 7 bases had no gene match. CDR1 is SEHNR, CDR2 FQNEAQ, per germline (reference sequence). The CDR3 spans 15 residues. The CDR3 sequence: CASSNQGAINQPQHF. The DNA of the CDR3 is TGTGCCAGCAGCAACCAGGGGGCCATAAATCAGCCCCAGCATTTT. The full variable domain, its missing parts supplied by reference TRBV7-9 and TRBJ1-5, is DTGVSQNPRHKITKRGQNVTFRCDPISEHNRLYWYRQTLGQGPEFLTYFQNEAQLEKSRLLSDRFSAERPKGSFSTLEIQRTEQGDSAMYLCASSNQGAINQPQHFGDGTRLSIL.

This chain connects TRBV6-6 to TRBJ1-1; TRBD1 is a possible D gene (6 bases). Germline CDR1 is MNHNY and CDR2 is SVGAGI (reference sequence). V shed 6 bases and J shed 4 bases, with 15 bases lying between them. This CDR3 contains 14 residues. CDR3 nucleotides: TGTGCCAGCAGAAAAGGGGGGGTGGCCACTGAAGCTTTCTTT. This encodes CASRKGGVATEAFF.

The V call is TRBV19, the J call TRBJ1-4; TRBD1 matches at 10 bases. From germline, CDR1 is LNHDA and CDR2 SQIVND (reference sequence). Losses at the gene ends were 4 bases for V and 0 bases for J; bases not matched to a gene: 2. The CDR3 consists of 16 residues. CDR3: CASSRDRGATNEKLFF. CDR3 bases: TGTGCCAGTAGTAGGGACAGGGGAGCAACTAATGAAAAACTGTTTTTT.